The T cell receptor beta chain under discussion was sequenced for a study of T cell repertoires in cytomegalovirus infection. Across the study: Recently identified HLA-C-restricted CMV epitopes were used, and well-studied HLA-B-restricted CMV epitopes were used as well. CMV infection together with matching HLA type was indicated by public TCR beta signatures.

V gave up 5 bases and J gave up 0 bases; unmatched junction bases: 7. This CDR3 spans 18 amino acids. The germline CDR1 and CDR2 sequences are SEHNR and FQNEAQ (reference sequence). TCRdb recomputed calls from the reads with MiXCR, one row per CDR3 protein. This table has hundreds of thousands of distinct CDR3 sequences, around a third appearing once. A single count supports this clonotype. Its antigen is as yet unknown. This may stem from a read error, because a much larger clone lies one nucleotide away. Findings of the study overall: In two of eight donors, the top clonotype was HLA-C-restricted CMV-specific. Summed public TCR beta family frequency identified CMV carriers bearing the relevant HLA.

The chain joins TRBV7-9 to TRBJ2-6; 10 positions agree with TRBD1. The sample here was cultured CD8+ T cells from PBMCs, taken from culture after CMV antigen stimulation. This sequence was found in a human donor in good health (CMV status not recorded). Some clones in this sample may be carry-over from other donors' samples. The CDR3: CASSGWTGGPSGANVLTF. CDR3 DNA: TGTGCCAGCAGCGGCTGGACAGGGGGACCCTCTGGGGCCAACGTCCTGACTTTC.